This TCR beta chain was profiled in a study of post-analysis software for immune sequencing data. Sequencing libraries made from TCR beta cDNA carried unique molecular identifiers. One entry per CDR3 protein, called by TCRdb with MiXCR from the PCR reads. The table includes a few hundred thousand distinct CDR3 sequences, approximately 46% detected once. The CDR3 consists of 17 residues. V shed 5 bases, J shed 4 bases, and the junction held 10 bases outside the gene matches. Germline-derived CDR1 and CDR2 are DFQATT and SNEGSKA (reference sequence). General study points: The study found TRBV5-6, TRBV5-1 and TRBV20-1 among about five TRBV segments more frequent in patients than controls. Co-batched samples clustered tightly together by F measure.

About this clonotype itself: The antigen is unknown.

The specimen was blood. The chain has TRBV20-1 and TRBJ2-5, with 16 positions matching TRBD2. The TCR sequence derives from a girl under 18 with multiple sclerosis. The CDR3 loop reads CSAATGLAGGPGETQYF. The CDR3 nucleotides are TGCAGTGCTGCAACGGGACTAGCGGGAGGGCCTGGAGAGACCCAGTACTTC.